This entry concerns a single TCR beta chain. The junction departs from germline at one end; a sequencing error may be responsible. The primer mix had 60 Vbeta and 13 Jbeta primers. Generated by immunoSEQ multiplex PCR, the TCRdb table keeps only in-frame clones and is missing some. The data hold over 200,000 clones, with just under 85% observed a single time. The data are from a study of cytomegalovirus exposure and HLA in healthy donors. This TCR came from a woman in her 40s in good health and CMV-seronegative. Sequencing input: PBMCs.

This CDR3 is CASSLAQGGNTPLHF. The CDR3 DNA reads TGTGCCAGCAGCTTAGCCCAGGGAGGTAATACACCCCTCCACTTT. The V gene is TRBV7-9, the J gene TRBJ1-6; tentative D call: TRBD1 (5 bases). This CDR3 region has 15 residues. Germline CDR1 SEHNR, CDR2 FQNEAQ (reference sequence).